These T cell receptor beta chains were read from a single sample in a study of technical replicates of blood from several donors. Some clones are missing from TCRdb's copy, which holds only in-frame ones; the method was immunoSEQ multiplex PCR. The sample yields tens of thousands of clones, roughly 88% seen once. The sequenced material came from PBMCs. These receptors all stem from a human donor in good health. Some clones in this sample may be carry-over from other donors' samples. Each CDR3 is given with its conserved first and last residue. Each record gives: J gene, V gene, clone size, D gene, CDR3 DNA, CDR3 protein. A D gene is named only where the DNA matches it firmly. Not every row has a clone size; where given, it reads once, few, many or a size class.

TRBJ1-3 | TRBV5-1 | NA | TRBD1 | TGCGCCAGCAGCTTAGGACAGGGGGAAATGGTGCACACCATATATTTT | CASSLGQGEMVHTIYF
TRBJ2-7 | TRBV7-9 | NA | TRBD2 | TGTGCCAGCAGGCCCGCTAGCGGGAGTAATTACGAGCAGTACTTC | CASRPASGSNYEQYF
TRBJ2-7 | TRBV7-2 | NA | TRBD1 | TGTGCCAGCAGCTCTGGGGGGACAGGGATGAACGAGCAGTACTTC | CASSSGGTGMNEQYF
TRBJ2-7 | TRBV7-9 | few | TRBD2 | TGTGCCAGCAGCCAAGCAGCGGGAGATTTGGACGAGCAGTACTTC | CASSQAAGDLDEQYF
TRBJ2-6 | TRBV27 | NA | NA | TGTGCCAGCAGTCCTTGGGGAGCCGGGGCCAACGTCCTGACTTTC | CASSPWGAGANVLTF
TRBJ2-5 | TRBV9 | once | TRBD2 | TGTGCCAGCAGCGTAGCGGGGGGGCTTTTTAACATCCAAGAGACCCAGTACTTC | CASSVAGGLFNIQETQYF
TRBJ2-3 | TRBV15 | NA | NA | TGTGCCACCAGCAGAGTTCAGGGGTTTACAGATACGCAGTATTTT | CATSRVQGFTDTQYF
TRBJ2-3 | TRBV19 | NA | NA | TGTGCCAGTAGTATTTCCCGGACAGATACGCAGTATTTT | CASSISRTDTQYF
TRBJ1-1 | TRBV29-1 | NA | TRBD1 | TGCAGCGTCGACCTTTGGACAGGGAAGAACACTGAAGCTTTCTTT | CSVDLWTGKNTEAFF
TRBJ2-3 | TRBV4-1 | NA | TRBD2 | TGCGCCAGCAGCCCACGGCTAGCGGGACCCGCAGATACGCAGTATTTT | CASSPRLAGPADTQYF
TRBJ2-1 | TRBV11-2 | NA | NA | TGTGCCAGCAGCAAAGGGGACTCAAGCTCCTACAATGAGCAGTTCTTC | CASSKGDSSSYNEQFF
TRBJ1-1 | TRBV13 | NA | TRBD1 | TGTGCCAGCAGCCCAGGACAGGGGTGGATGGTAAAGGCTTTCTTT | CASSPGQGWMVKAFF
TRBJ1-4 | TRBV18 | NA | TRBD1 | TGTGCCAGTTTACAGGGGGAAGGTGAAAAACTGTTTTTT | CASLQGEGEKLFF
TRBJ2-3 | TRBV27 | NA | NA | TGTGCCAGCAGTTTAGGGAACAGGTTAGATACGCAGTATTTT | CASSLGNRLDTQYF
TRBJ2-7 | TRBV7-2 | NA | NA | TGTGCCAGCAGCTTAGAGGGGGGGCCCACCTACGAGCAGTACTTC | CASSLEGGPTYEQYF
TRBJ2-2 | TRBV18 | NA | NA | TGTGCCAGCTCACCAACAGGGAACGGGGAGCTGTTTTTT | CASSPTGNGELFF
TRBJ2-1 | TRBV6-5 | NA | NA | TGTGCCAGCAGTAGCGGCTACAATGAGCAGTTCTTC | CASSSGYNEQFF
TRBJ1-1 | TRBV12-5 | NA | NA | TGTGCTAGTGGTGCGGGGTTGTACACTGAAGCTTTCTTT | CASGAGLYTEAFF
TRBJ2-7 | TRBV7-5 | NA | NA | TGTGCCAGAAGCAACCAGGGCGTTTTCCCTTACGAGCAGTACTTC | CARSNQGVFPYEQYF
TRBJ2-4 | TRBV19 | NA | NA | TGTGCCAGTAGTATAGGGCTAGCGCTAGCCAAAAACATTCAGTACTTC | CASSIGLALAKNIQYF
TRBJ2-5 | TRBV6-1 | NA | TRBD1 | TGTGCCAGCAGTGAGATGGGGACAGGGGGTAGGGGGACCCAGTACTTC | CASSEMGTGGRGTQYF
TRBJ2-7 | TRBV7-2 | NA | NA | TGTGCCAGCAGCCTGGACTGGGCCCAGCTATACTTC | CASSLDWAQLYF
TRBJ2-7 | TRBV21-1 | NA | NA | TGTGCCAGCAGCAAAGCTCGGGAGGAAACCTACGAGCAGTACTTC | CASSKAREETYEQYF
TRBJ2-5 | TRBV15 | NA | NA | TGTGCCACCAGCAGAGATCACAGAGAGACCCAGTACTTC | CATSRDHRETQYF
TRBJ2-7 | TRBV19 | NA | TRBD1 | TGTGCCAGTAGCCAACCGGGACAGCCTACCTACGAGCAGTACTTC | CASSQPGQPTYEQYF
TRBJ2-2 | TRBV7-3 | NA | TRBD1 | TGTGCCAGCAGACAAACCGGGACAGGGAAAACCGGGGAGCTGTTTTTT | CASRQTGTGKTGELFF
TRBJ2-3 | TRBV9 | NA | TRBD2 | TGTGCCAGCAGCGTCAGCGGGGGGGCCATGGATACGCAGTATTTT | CASSVSGGAMDTQYF
TRBJ2-1 | TRBV27 | NA | TRBD2 | TGTGCCAGTGGACTAGCGGGAGGGAATGAGCAGTTCTTC | CASGLAGGNEQFF
TRBJ1-2 | TRBV10-3 | NA | NA | TGTGCCACTGGGCAGGCATTCTATGGCTACACCTTC | CATGQAFYGYTF
TRBJ2-7 | TRBV7-2 | NA | NA | TGTGCCAGCAGCTTGGGGGGTAGAGGTCGCGAGCAGTACTTC | CASSLGGRGREQYF
TRBJ1-1 | TRBV5-6 | once | NA | TGTGCCAGCAGCTTCGGACAGATACTGAACACTGAAGCTTTCTTT | CASSFGQILNTEAFF
TRBJ2-5 | TRBV29-1 | NA | NA | TGCAGCGTTGAAATCCAGGAAAGGGAGACCCAGTACTTC | CSVEIQERETQYF
TRBJ2-1 | TRBV5-6 | NA | NA | TGTGCCAGCAGCCTGACTCACGCGGGGGCCAGCAATGAGCAGTTCTTC | CASSLTHAGASNEQFF
TRBJ2-7 | TRBV10-3 | NA | TRBD2 | TGTGCCATCACGACTAGCGGGGGGGCCTCTGAGCAGTACTTC | CAITTSGGASEQYF
TRBJ1-2 | TRBV6-6 | NA | TRBD1 | TGTGCCAGTAAAGGGGGCGCGTACTATGGCTACACCTTC | CASKGGAYYGYTF
TRBJ2-1 | TRBV7-2 | NA | NA | TGTGCCAGCAGCCCACCGCATACGGGTCGCCAACGGTTCTTC | CASSPPHTGRQRFF
TRBJ1-2 | TRBV7-9 | NA | NA | TGTGCCAGCAGCTCTGTGGAAGTAGGAGGGAACTATGGCTACACCTTC | CASSSVEVGGNYGYTF
TRBJ2-1 | TRBV1 | NA | NA | TGCACCAGCAGCCCTAGCGGATGGCGCGGGAGAGAGGTAAATGAGCAGTTCTTC | CTSSPSGWRGREVNEQFF
TRBJ2-3 | TRBV7-9 | NA | TRBD2 | TGTGCCAGCAGCTTAACGGGGCGGGGGGCCACCACAGATACGCAGTATTTT | CASSLTGRGATTDTQYF
TRBJ1-1 | TRBV5-1 | NA | NA | TGCGCCAGCAGCTTGGCGGCGGCGAGGACTGAAGCTTTCTTT | CASSLAAARTEAFF
TRBJ1-1 | TRBV10-3 | NA | NA | TGTGCCATCAGTAGGGCAGGAGGGAACACTGAAGCTTTCTTT | CAISRAGGNTEAFF
TRBJ1-1 | TRBV5-1 | NA | NA | TGCGCCAGCAGCCAACAGGGTGAGAACACTGAAGCTTTCTTT | CASSQQGENTEAFF
TRBJ2-5 | TRBV11-2 | NA | NA | TGTGCCAGCAGCTTGGTGGGGGGAGTACAGACCCAGTACTTC | CASSLVGGVQTQYF
TRBJ2-1 | TRBV5-4 | many | NA | TGTGCCAGCAGTCAGGCCGCTGGGGGGTACAATGAGCAGTTCTTC | CASSQAAGGYNEQFF
TRBJ1-5 | TRBV18 | NA | TRBD1 | TGTGCCAGCTCCATGGGACAGGGTAATCAGCCCCAGCATTTT | CASSMGQGNQPQHF
TRBJ2-3 | TRBV7-3 | NA | NA | TGTGCCAGCAGCTTTGGGGGCTCCGCAGATACGCAGTATTTT | CASSFGGSADTQYF
TRBJ2-1 | TRBV7-6 | NA | NA | TGTGCCAGCAGCCCCTCGACAGTGGTGGGGCTAGTTGGCTACAATGAGCAGTTCTTC | CASSPSTVVGLVGYNEQFF
TRBJ1-6 | TRBV2 | NA | NA | TGTGCCAGCATGAAGGGGGGGGGTAGTAGAAATTCACCCCTCCACTTT | CASMKGGGSRNSPLHF
TRBJ1-1 | TRBV29-1 | few | NA | TGCAGCGTTGATTCCGCCGAGAAAGCTTTCTTT | CSVDSAEKAFF
TRBJ1-2 | TRBV30 | NA | NA | TGTGCCTGGAGTGTATCAGGGTACTATGGCTACACCTTC | CAWSVSGYYGYTF
TRBJ2-1 | TRBV9 | NA | TRBD2 | TGTGCCAGCAGCGTAGGAGCGGGAGCCTACAATGAGCAGTTCTTC | CASSVGAGAYNEQFF
TRBJ1-3 | TRBV10-3 | NA | NA | TGTGCCATCAGTGAGAACAGGGAAGGGGGAAACACCATATATTTT | CAISENREGGNTIYF
TRBJ2-7 | TRBV4-1 | NA | NA | TGCGCCAGCAGCCAAGCCAGGGACTACGAGCAGTACTTC | CASSQARDYEQYF
TRBJ1-6 | TRBV6-5 | once | NA | TGTGCCAGCAGTAAGAACAGGGAGAGGAATTCACCCCTCCACTTT | CASSKNRERNSPLHF
TRBJ2-2 | TRBV6-1 | NA | NA | TGTGCCAGCAGTGAAAAGGGGCGCGGGGAGCTGTTTTTT | CASSEKGRGELFF
TRBJ2-4 | TRBV11-3 | NA | NA | TGTGCCAGCAGATCCAGGGCCCTAGCCAAAAACATTCAGTACTTC | CASRSRALAKNIQYF